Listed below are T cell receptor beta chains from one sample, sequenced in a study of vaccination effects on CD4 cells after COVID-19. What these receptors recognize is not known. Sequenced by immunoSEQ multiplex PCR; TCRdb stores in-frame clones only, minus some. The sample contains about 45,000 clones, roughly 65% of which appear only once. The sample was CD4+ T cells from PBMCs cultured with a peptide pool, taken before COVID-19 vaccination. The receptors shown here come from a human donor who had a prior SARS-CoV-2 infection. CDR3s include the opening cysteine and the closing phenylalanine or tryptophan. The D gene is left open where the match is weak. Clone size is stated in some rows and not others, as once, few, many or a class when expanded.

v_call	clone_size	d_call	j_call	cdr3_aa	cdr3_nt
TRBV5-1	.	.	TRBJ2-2	CASRGTGDTGELFF	TGCGCCAGCAGAGGGACGGGTGACACCGGGGAGCTGTTTTTT
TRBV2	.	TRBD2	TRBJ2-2	CASSDYGGGTGELFF	TGTGCCAGCAGTGATTACGGGGGAGGGACCGGGGAGCTGTTTTTT
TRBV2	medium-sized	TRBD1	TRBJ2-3	CASRRTGGQDTQYF	TGTGCCAGCCGACGGACAGGGGGCCAAGATACGCAGTATTTT
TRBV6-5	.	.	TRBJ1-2	CASRSYGYTF	TGTGCCAGCAGGAGCTATGGCTACACCTTC
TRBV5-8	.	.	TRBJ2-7	CASSLARKIYEQYF	TGTGCCAGCAGCTTGGCCAGGAAGATCTACGAGCAGTACTTC
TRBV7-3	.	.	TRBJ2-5	CASSPTGLQETQYF	TGTGCCAGCAGCCCGACGGGACTCCAAGAGACCCAGTACTTC
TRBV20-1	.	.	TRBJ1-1	CSASQYRDTLREAFF	TGCAGTGCTAGTCAGTACCGGGACACCTTACGGGAAGCTTTCTTT
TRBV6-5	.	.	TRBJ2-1	CASRGRQLEQFF	TGTGCCAGCAGGGGAAGACAGCTTGAGCAGTTCTTC
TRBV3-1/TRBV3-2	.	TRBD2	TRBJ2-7	CASSQGGLAGEVGAEQYF	TGTGCCAGCAGCCAAGGGGGACTAGCGGGAGAAGTGGGGGCCGAGCAGTACTTC
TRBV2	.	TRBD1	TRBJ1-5	CASSAGQNYQPQHF	TGTGCCAGCAGCGCGGGACAGAATTATCAGCCCCAGCATTTT
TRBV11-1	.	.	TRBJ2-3	CASSRGPDTQYF	TGTGCCAGCAGCAGAGGTCCAGATACGCAGTATTTT
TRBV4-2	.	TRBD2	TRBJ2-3	CASSQVGDRGADTQYF	TGTGCCAGCAGCCAAGTTGGTGATCGGGGGGCAGATACGCAGTATTTT
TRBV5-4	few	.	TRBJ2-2	CASSLVADHRELFF	TGTGCCAGCAGCTTGGTGGCAGATCACCGGGAGCTGTTTTTT
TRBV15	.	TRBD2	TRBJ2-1	CATSPGFSLAGGLGEQFF	TGTGCCACCAGCCCGGGGTTTTCACTAGCGGGAGGTTTGGGTGAGCAGTTCTTC
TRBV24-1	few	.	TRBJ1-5	CATSDTGLEKYQPQHF	TGTGCCACCAGTGACACAGGGTTGGAAAAGTATCAGCCCCAGCATTTT
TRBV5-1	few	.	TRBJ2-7	CASSLEQTADEQYF	TGCGCCAGCAGCTTGGAACAGACCGCGGACGAGCAGTACTTC
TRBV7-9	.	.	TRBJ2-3	CASSLVGRGRDLTSQYF	TGTGCCAGCAGCTTAGTTGGTAGGGGACGGGATTTGACATCGCAGTATTTT
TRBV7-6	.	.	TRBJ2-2	CASSLVAGNTGELFF	TGTGCCAGCAGCTTAGTAGCAGGGAACACCGGGGAGCTGTTTTTT
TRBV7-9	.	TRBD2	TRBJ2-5	CASSSPGLARETQYF	TGTGCCAGCAGCTCTCCGGGACTAGCCCGGGAGACCCAGTACTTC
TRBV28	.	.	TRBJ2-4	CASSPLRGSENIQYF	TGTGCCAGCAGTCCATTACGGGGGAGTGAGAACATTCAGTACTTC
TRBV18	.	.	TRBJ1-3	CASSPGSGNTIYF	TGTGCCAGCTCACCCGGCTCTGGAAACACCATATATTTT
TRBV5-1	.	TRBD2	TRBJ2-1	CASSGGDSYNEQFF	TGCGCCAGCAGCGGGGGGGACTCCTACAATGAGCAGTTCTTC
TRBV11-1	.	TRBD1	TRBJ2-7	CASSRGRQGVIYEQYF	TGTGCCAGCAGCCGCGGGCGACAGGGCGTGATCTACGAGCAGTACTTC
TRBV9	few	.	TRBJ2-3	CASSSAGGATDTQYF	TGTGCCAGCAGCTCAGCTGGGGGGGCCACAGATACGCAGTATTTT
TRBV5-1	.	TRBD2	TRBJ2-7	CASSPTSGATYEQYF	TGCGCCAGCAGCCCGACTAGCGGGGCCACCTACGAGCAGTACTTC
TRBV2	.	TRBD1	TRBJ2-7	CASSQWTGGLSEQYF	TGTGCCAGCAGTCAATGGACAGGGGGGTTATCCGAGCAGTACTTC
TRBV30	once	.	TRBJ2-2	CAWKGGRNTGELFF	TGTGCCTGGAAAGGGGGAAGGAACACCGGGGAGCTGTTTTTT
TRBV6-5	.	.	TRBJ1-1	CASSWGGSLAEAFF	TGTGCCAGCAGTTGGGGGGGGAGCCTAGCTGAAGCTTTCTTT
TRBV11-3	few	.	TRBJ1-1	CASSSPRLAEAFF	TGTGCCAGCAGCAGCCCCAGACTGGCTGAAGCTTTCTTT
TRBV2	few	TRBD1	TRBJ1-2	CASSSQGRSHYGYTF	TGTGCCAGCAGTTCACAGGGGAGATCCCACTATGGCTACACCTTC
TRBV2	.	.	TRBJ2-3	CASRVVGDTQYF	TGTGCCAGCAGGGTCGTGGGAGATACGCAGTATTTT
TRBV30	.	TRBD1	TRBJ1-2	CAWSVGQGSYGYTF	TGTGCCTGGAGTGTAGGACAGGGAAGCTATGGCTACACCTTC
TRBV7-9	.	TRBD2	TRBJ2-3	CASSPGHSGGPGDTQYF	TGTGCCAGCAGCCCTGGCCATAGCGGGGGGCCGGGGGATACGCAGTATTTT
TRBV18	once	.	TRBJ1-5	CASSPGTRGNQPQHF	TGTGCCAGCTCACCTGGGACGAGGGGCAATCAGCCCCAGCATTTT
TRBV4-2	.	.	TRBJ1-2	CASSRTGRVVDGYTF	TGTGCCAGCAGCCGCACCGGTCGGGTGGTGGATGGCTACACCTTC
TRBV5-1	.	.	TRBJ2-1	CASSFLGGSSYNEQFF	TGCGCCAGCAGCTTCCTGGGCGGAAGCTCCTACAATGAGCAGTTCTTC
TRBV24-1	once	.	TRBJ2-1	CATSDYDSLWNEQFF	TGTGCCACCAGTGATTACGACTCTCTCTGGAATGAGCAGTTCTTC
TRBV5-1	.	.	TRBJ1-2	CASSPPTGGGRTGYTF	TGCGCCAGCAGCCCTCCGACCGGGGGCGGTCGGACTGGCTACACCTTC
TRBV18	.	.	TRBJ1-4	CASSPIRNRDATNEKLFF	TGTGCCAGCTCACCAATCCGTAACAGGGATGCAACTAATGAAAAACTGTTTTTT
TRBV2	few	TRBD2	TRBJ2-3	CASSAGGIDTQYF	TGTGCCAGCAGTGCGGGAGGGATAGATACGCAGTATTTT
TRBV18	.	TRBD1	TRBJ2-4	CASSRDRGLGNIQYF	TGTGCCAGCTCACGGGACAGGGGGCTAGGGAACATTCAGTACTTC
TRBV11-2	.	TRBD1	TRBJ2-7	CASSPTGGYRYEQYF	TGTGCCAGCAGCCCAACAGGGGGCTACAGATACGAGCAGTACTTC
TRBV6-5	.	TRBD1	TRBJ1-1	CASSYSTTGWNTEAFF	TGTGCCAGCAGTTACTCTACGACAGGGTGGAACACTGAAGCTTTCTTT
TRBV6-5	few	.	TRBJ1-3	CASSPPAGSGNTIYF	TGTGCCAGCAGTCCCCCCGCTGGGTCTGGAAACACCATATATTTT
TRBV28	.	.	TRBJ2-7	CASSFPSDEQYF	TGTGCCAGCAGTTTTCCCTCGGACGAGCAGTACTTC
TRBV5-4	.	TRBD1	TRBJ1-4	CASSTGQGSTNEKLFF	TGTGCCAGCAGCACCGGACAGGGTTCGACTAATGAAAAACTGTTTTTT
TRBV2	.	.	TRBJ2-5	CASRGDQETQYF	TGTGCCAGCAGGGGAGATCAAGAGACCCAGTACTTC
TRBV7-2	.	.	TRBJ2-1	CASSTSIDNEQFF	TGTGCCAGCAGCACAAGTATCGACAATGAGCAGTTCTTC
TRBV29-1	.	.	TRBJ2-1	CSVARTANNEQFF	TGCAGCGTTGCTCGGACAGCGAACAATGAGCAGTTCTTC